Below are 18 T cell receptor beta chains sequenced from a single sample in a study of identical twins. TCRdb reprocessed the 5' RACE reads with MiXCR, giving one entry per CDR3 protein. The data contain about 340,000 distinct CDR3 sequences, 10% to 15% of them singletons. This sample also belongs to another study, concerning yellow fever vaccine responses in identical twins.

The sample consisted of CD8+ T cells sorted from blood. These receptors originate from a woman aged 18-29 years in good health.

This clonotype was found a few times. The CDR3 protein is CASSPGYNQPQHF. For the CDR3, the DNA is TGTGCCAGCAGCCCAGGGTACAATCAGCCCCAGCATTTT. The chain is built from TRBV9 and TRBJ1-5, with a possible D match to TRBD1 (5 bases). Trimming left V 4 bases short and J 3 bases short, with 8 bases between. The CDR3 spans 13 residues. Germline V lookup: CDR1 SGDLS, CDR2 YYNGEE.

This clonotype appeared a few times. This rearrangement joins TRBV4-2 to TRBJ2-7; D unresolved. V lost 5 bases to trimming and J lost 5 bases, with 22 bases between them. The germline CDR1 and CDR2 sequences are LGHNA and YNFKEQ. CDR3 size: 16 residues. CDR3 residues: CASSSQAVGSRDEQYF. CDR3 coding DNA: TGTGCCAGCAGCTCCCAGGCGGTTGGGTCCCGAGACGAGCAGTACTTC.

This clonotype was recorded at least ten times. The chain has TRBV5-1 and TRBJ2-1; 8 bases fit TRBD2. The trim removed 4 bases at V and 4 bases at J, leaving 13 bases unmatched. The CDR3 is 17 residues long. Germline V lookup: CDR1 SGHRS, CDR2 YFSETQ. As DNA, the CDR3 is TGCGCCAGCAGCGCCGCAACACCGGGACTAGTTTACAATGAGCAGTTCTTC. It codes for CASSAATPGLVYNEQFF.

The V call is TRBV29-1, the J call TRBJ2-7; TRBD2 is a possible D gene (5 bases). Germline values: CDR1 SQVTM, CDR2 ANQGSEA. The CDR3 consists of 16 residues. Between the trimmed V and J ends, which lost 1 base and 2 bases, there was a span of 18 bases. The CDR3 DNA reads TGCAGCGTTGAAGGTGGCGCGGACTTAGCCCCCTACGAGCAGTACTTC. Amino acids: CSVEGGADLAPYEQYF.

Only a few counts were recorded for this clonotype. J is TRBJ2-7 and V is TRBV4-1; D unresolved. Trimming removed 0 bases at V and 5 bases at J, with 8 bases between. CDR1 MGHRA and CDR2 YSYEKL come from the germline V gene. The CDR3 is 13 amino acids. The DNA for the CDR3 is TGCGCCAGCAGCCAAGATATGGGAAACGAGCAGTACTTC. This gives the protein CASSQDMGNEQYF.

The chain joins TRBV20-1 to TRBJ2-7; 8 positions agree with TRBD2. Germline CDR1 reads DFQATT; CDR2 reads SNEGSKA (reference sequence). This CDR3 is built from 16 residues. V shed 0 bases and J 0 bases; nucleotides not matched to a gene: 7. The CDR3 DNA reads as TGCAGTGCTAGAGATCAGCGGGGGACTGGCTCCTACGAGCAGTACGTC. As protein: CSARDQRGTGSYEQYV.

The chain uses TRBV6-2 or TRBV6-3 and TRBJ2-2; tentatively, D is TRBD1 or TRBD2 (9 bases each). This CDR3 has 20 amino acids. V lost 4 bases and J lost 5, with 29 bases in between. CDR1 is MNHEY, CDR2 SVGEGT, per germline. CDR3 sequence (DNA): TGTGCCAGCAGTTTCCGGACAGGGGCAAGACTAGCGGCAACGACCGGGGAGCTGTTTTTT. Translation gives CASSFRTGARLAATTGELFF.

This rearrangement joins TRBV20-1 to TRBJ1-1, with 8 bases lining up with TRBD1. J was trimmed by 0 bases and V by 6 bases; bases with no gene match: 6. CDR1 and CDR2 from the germline V gene are DFQATT and SNEGSKA (reference sequence). This CDR3 comprises 14 residues. As DNA, the CDR3 is TGCAGTGCCACCCCAGGGGGCATGAACACTGAAGCTTTCTTT. Translation gives CSATPGGMNTEAFF.

This rearrangement joins TRBV11-2 to TRBJ2-5, with unresolved D. The CDR3 loop spans 15 amino acids. From germline, CDR1 is SGHAT and CDR2 FQNNGV. Between the trimmed V and J ends, which lost 0 bases and 5 bases, there was a span of 13 bases. The CDR3 nucleotides read TGTGCCAGCAGCTTAGAGGTCCGGGTTGTGGAGACCCAGTACTTC. Its protein product is CASSLEVRVVETQYF.

This clonotype has only a few counts. The rearrangement joins TRBV29-1 to TRBJ2-1; D perhaps matches TRBD2 (5 bases). Germline V CDR1 and CDR2: SQVTM, ANQGSEA. The CDR3 extends over 12 amino acids. Trimming took off 7 bases at V and 9 bases at J, with 16 bases between the two ends. CDR3 amino acids: CSAQGLGVEQFF. The CDR3 DNA reads as TGCAGCGCCCAAGGACTGGGCGTTGAGCAGTTCTTC.

This chain joins TRBV4-1 and TRBJ2-2, with a tentative D call TRBD1 (6 bases). Germline-derived CDR1 and CDR2 are MGHRA and YSYEKL. Trimming removed 1 base from V and 4 bases from J, with 7 bases in between. CDR3 size: 14 residues. The CDR3 loop reads CASSQVRGTGELFF. Written as DNA, the CDR3 is TGCGCCAGCAGCCAAGTCAGGGGCACCGGGGAGCTGTTTTTT.

The rearrangement uses TRBV7-9 and TRBJ2-1; 8 bases map to TRBD2. Germline CDR1 SEHNR, CDR2 FQNEAQ (reference sequence). The CDR3 has 17 amino acids. V lost 4 bases and J lost 3; bases outside the gene matches: 11. The chain's CDR3 is CASSSSTGTSGYNEQFF. The CDR3 coding sequence is TGTGCCAGCAGCTCATCAACCGGAACTAGCGGCTACAATGAGCAGTTCTTC.

The chain links TRBV4-1 to TRBJ2-2; no firm D call. In germline, CDR1 is MGHRA, CDR2 YSYEKL. The CDR3 extends over 13 amino acids. Trimming removed 2 bases at V and 7 bases at J, with 8 bases between. CDR3 residues: CASSQRTSGELFF. CDR3 in DNA: TGCGCCAGCAGCCAACGTACCAGCGGGGAGCTGTTTTTT.

This clonotype was picked up a small number of times. V is TRBV20-1 and J is TRBJ1-3; D remains ambiguous. From germline, CDR1 is DFQATT and CDR2 SNEGSKA (reference sequence). The length of the CDR3 is 12 residues. The germline V and J ends were trimmed by 3 bases and 2 bases, with 5 bases remaining between them. DNA for the CDR3: TGCAGTGCTAGGGGCCCTGGAAACACCATATATTTT. Translating it yields CSARGPGNTIYF.

In this sample, this clonotype turned up a few times. The V gene is TRBV13, the J gene TRBJ2-2; TRBD2 agrees at 11 bases. This CDR3 comprises 17 residues. After removal of 5 bases from V and 0 bases from J, the junction contained 5 bases not matched to a gene. Germline V gives CDR1 PRHDT, CDR2 FYEKMQ (reference sequence). CDR3 in amino acids: CASSPPLAGANTGELFF. In DNA form, the CDR3 reads TGTGCCAGCAGCCCACCACTAGCGGGGGCGAACACCGGGGAGCTGTTTTTT.

Ten or more counts support this clonotype. This chain links TRBV15 with TRBJ1-4; TRBD1 matches at 7 bases. Per the germline V gene, CDR1 is LNHNV and CDR2 is YYDKDF (reference sequence). The ends lost 0 bases at V and 6 bases at J; junction bases unmatched: 7. There are 16 residues in the CDR3. CDR3 sequence: CATSRDRQGGDEKLFF. The CDR3 DNA reads as TGTGCCACCAGCAGAGATCGACAGGGTGGTGATGAAAAACTGTTTTTT.

The CDR3 bases are TGTGCCAGCAGTTTAGTAGCGCCAGACCAGGGTGAGCAGTTCTTC. Protein sequence: CASSLVAPDQGEQFF. The chain employs TRBV12-3 or TRBV12-4 and TRBJ2-1; D may match TRBD1 or TRBD2 (5 bases each). The CDR3 sequence is 15 residues long. With 1 base removed from V and 9 bases from J, the gap between germline ends came to 16 bases.

The V gene is TRBV3-1, the J gene TRBJ2-3; 9 positions agree with TRBD2. This CDR3 contains 17 residues. From germline, CDR1 is LGHDT and CDR2 YNNKEL (reference sequence). J lost 6 bases, V lost 4 bases, and 14 bases had no gene match. The CDR3 here is CASSPGLAQIITDTQYF. CDR3 DNA: TGTGCCAGCAGCCCCGGACTAGCGCAAATAATTACGGATACGCAGTATTTT.